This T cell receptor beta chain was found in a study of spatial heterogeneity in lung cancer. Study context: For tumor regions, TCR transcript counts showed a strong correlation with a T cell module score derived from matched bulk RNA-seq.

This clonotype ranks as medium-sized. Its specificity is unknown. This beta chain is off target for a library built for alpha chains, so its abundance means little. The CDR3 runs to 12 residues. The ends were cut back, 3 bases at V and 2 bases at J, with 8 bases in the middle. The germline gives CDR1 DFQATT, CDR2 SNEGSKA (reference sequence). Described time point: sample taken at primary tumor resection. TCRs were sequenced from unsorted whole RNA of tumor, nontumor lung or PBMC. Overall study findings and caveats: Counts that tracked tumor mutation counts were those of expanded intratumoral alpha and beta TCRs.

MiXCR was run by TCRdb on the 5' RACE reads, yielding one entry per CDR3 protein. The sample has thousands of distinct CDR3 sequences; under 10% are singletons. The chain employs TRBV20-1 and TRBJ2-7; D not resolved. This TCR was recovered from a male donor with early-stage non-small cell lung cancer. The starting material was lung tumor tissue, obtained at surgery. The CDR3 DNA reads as TGCAGTGCTAGTGCAGTTACCTACGAGCAGTACTTC. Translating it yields CSASAVTYEQYF.